These 3 T cell receptor beta chains were sequenced from one sample in a study of type 1 regulatory T cells. TCRdb re-called the reads through MiXCR, storing one row per CDR3 protein. The repertoire has about 97,000 distinct CDR3 sequences, 31% of them found once; the top ten carry less than 2.5%. Specimen: CD4+ T cells, either the whole sample or a sorted fraction (not recorded which). The receptors were sampled from a human donor in good health.

Here the CDR3 reads CASSPGAQVAGELFF. For the CDR3, the DNA is TGTGCCAGTAGTCCGGGCGCACAGGTGGCCGGGGAGCTGTTTTTT. V gene TRBV19 combines with J gene TRBJ2-2, with a possible D match to TRBD1 (5 bases). V gave up 5 bases and J gave up 6 bases, with 16 bases separating them. This CDR3 is built from 15 residues. The germline V gene has CDR1 LNHDA and CDR2 SQIVND (reference sequence). Filled out from reference TRBV19 and TRBJ2-2, the complete variable domain reads DGGITQSPKYLFRKEGQNVTLSCEQNLNHDAMYWYRQDPGQGLRLIYYSQIVNDFQKGDIAEGYSVSREKKESFPLTVTSAQKNPTAFYLCASSPGAQVAGELFFGEGSRLTVL.

The J gene is TRBJ1-6, the V gene TRBV3-1; no reliable D call. Germline V gene lookup returns CDR1 LGHDT and CDR2 YNNKEL (reference sequence). V was clipped by 3 bases and J by 6 bases, with 18 bases between them. The CDR3 spans 17 residues. The CDR3 DNA is TGTGCCAGCAGCCACGGGCTGTCGGGCAACTTTAATTCACCCCTCCACTTT. Protein: CASSHGLSGNFNSPLHF.

Only a few counts were recorded for this clonotype. The chain couples TRBV29-1 to TRBJ2-6; no firm D call. Trimming took off 6 bases at V and 0 bases at J, with 3 bases between the two ends. The V gene's germline CDR1 is SQVTM and CDR2 ANQGSEA. The CDR3 is made up of 12 amino acids. CDR3 in amino acids: CSVASGANVLTF. CDR3 DNA: TGCAGCGTGGCCTCTGGGGCCAACGTCCTGACTTTC.